A selection of T cell receptor beta chains follows, all from one sample in a study of shared clonotypes between healthy human individuals. The table came from immunoSEQ multiplex PCR; TCRdb's copy has only in-frame clones and leaves some out. Among some 2,100,000 clones listed, 85% to 95% were seen once. Material: naive CD8+ T cells from PBMCs. The receptors derive from a man aged 18 to 29 in good health. Some clones in this sample may be carry-over from other donors' samples. Each CDR3 is given with its conserved first and last residue. A D gene is named only where the DNA matches it firmly. The size field is filled for only some rows; it gives once, few, many or a size class.

j_call d_call clone_size v_call cdr3_aa cdr3_nt
TRBJ2-7 NA NA TRBV28 CASSLQAGVSYEQYF TGTGCCAGCAGTTTACAGGCAGGGGTCTCCTACGAGCAGTACTTC
TRBJ1-1 NA once TRBV5-5 CASSLEQGPNTEAFF TGTGCCAGCAGCTTGGAGCAGGGGCCGAACACTGAAGCTTTCTTT
TRBJ1-2 TRBD1 NA TRBV6-6 CASSWGDREEGYTF TGTGCCAGCAGTTGGGGGGACAGGGAAGAAGGCTACACCTTC
TRBJ1-3 NA NA TRBV7-9 CASLTGIGNTIYF TGTGCCAGTTTAACAGGGATCGGAAACACCATATATTTT
TRBJ1-1 NA NA TRBV5-5 CASSYITEAFF TGTGCCAGCAGCTATATTACTGAAGCTTTCTTT
TRBJ2-2 NA NA TRBV27 CASSLWEAENTGELFF TGTGCCAGCAGTTTATGGGAGGCAGAGAACACCGGGGAGCTGTTTTTT
TRBJ2-1 TRBD1 NA TRBV4-2 CASSLNRGDEQFF TGTGCCAGCAGCCTAAACAGGGGGGATGAGCAGTTCTTC
TRBJ2-1 NA NA TRBV13 CASTEGGGLEQFF TGTGCCAGCACCGAGGGGGGGGGCCTCGAGCAGTTCTTC
TRBJ2-7 TRBD1 NA TRBV29-1 CSVEIHAGTGSYEQYF TGCAGCGTTGAAATTCATGCGGGGACAGGGTCCTACGAGCAGTACTTC
TRBJ2-2 NA NA TRBV6-5 CASSYSGYGTGELFF TGTGCCAGCAGTTACTCGGGGTACGGCACCGGGGAGCTGTTTTTT
TRBJ2-2 NA NA TRBV4-3 CASSQEGSPGELFF TGCGCCAGCAGCCAAGAGGGATCACCCGGGGAGCTGTTTTTT
TRBJ2-3 TRBD1 NA TRBV7-9 CASSDRVSRIPSTDTQYF TGTGCCAGCAGCGACAGGGTTTCAAGGATACCTAGCACAGATACGCAGTATTTT
TRBJ2-7 NA NA TRBV28 CASSSPYAQSSYEQYF TGTGCCAGCAGTTCCCCCTACGCCCAGAGCTCCTACGAGCAGTACTTC
TRBJ2-1 TRBD2 NA TRBV7-9 CASSLPHSGRAPHEQFF TGTGCCAGCAGCTTACCCCACAGCGGGAGGGCCCCCCATGAGCAGTTCTTC
TRBJ2-7 NA NA TRBV6-1 CASRFAPPGYEQYF TGTGCCAGCAGGTTTGCGCCACCTGGCTACGAGCAGTACTTC
TRBJ1-2 NA NA TRBV28 CASNAFPQGDYGYTF TGTGCCAGCAACGCCTTCCCACAGGGTGACTATGGCTACACCTTC
TRBJ2-3 NA NA TRBV5-1 CASSSGRGTDTQYF TGCGCCAGCAGCTCGGGTCGAGGGACAGATACGCAGTATTTT
TRBJ2-7 NA NA TRBV7-2 CASSLGHSYYEQYF TGTGCCAGCAGCTTGGGGCACTCGTACTACGAGCAGTACTTC
TRBJ2-1 TRBD2 NA TRBV7-3 CASSPVAGVGSYNEQFF TGTGCCAGCAGCCCCGTAGCGGGAGTGGGATCCTACAATGAGCAGTTCTTC
TRBJ2-2 NA few TRBV30 CAFDPLGSANTGELFF TGTGCCTTCGATCCCCTCGGCAGCGCGAACACCGGGGAGCTGTTTTTT
TRBJ2-7 NA NA TRBV28 CASCWVGLSYEQYF TGTGCCAGCTGCTGGGTGGGCCTCTCCTACGAGCAGTACTTC
TRBJ2-1 TRBD2 NA TRBV5-1 CASRTSGSPNNEQFF TGCGCCAGCCGGACTAGCGGGAGTCCCAACAATGAGCAGTTCTTC
TRBJ2-5 NA NA TRBV25-1 CASSESRGLETQYF TGTGCCAGCAGTGAATCTAGGGGGTTGGAGACCCAGTACTTC
TRBJ2-7 NA NA TRBV5-6 CASSLKDTPYEQYF TGTGCCAGCAGCTTAAAGGACACACCCTACGAGCAGTACTTC
TRBJ1-4 TRBD1 NA TRBV28 CASKTGGNEKLFF TGTGCCAGCAAAACAGGGGGCAATGAAAAACTGTTTTTT
TRBJ2-5 TRBD1 NA TRBV13 CASSGWTGGEGRTQYF TGTGCCAGCAGCGGATGGACAGGGGGCGAAGGGCGGACCCAGTACTTC
TRBJ2-7 NA NA TRBV19 CASSLQAVDMASYEQYF TGTGCCAGTAGTCTCCAGGCCGTGGACATGGCCTCCTACGAGCAGTACTTC
TRBJ2-7 NA NA TRBV27 CASSWGLVGRSSYEQYF TGTGCCAGCAGTTGGGGGTTGGTTGGGCGGAGCTCCTACGAGCAGTACTTC
TRBJ1-6 NA NA TRBV27 CASSPQAGVLRNSPLHF TGTGCCAGCAGTCCCCAGGCGGGGGTACTTAGGAATTCACCCCTCCACTTT
TRBJ2-2 NA NA TRBV29-1 CSAEISFRNTGELFF TGCAGCGCCGAAATTAGCTTTCGAAACACCGGGGAGCTGTTTTTT
TRBJ2-1 NA NA TRBV4-3 CASSQGTASYNEQFF TGCGCCAGCAGCCAGGGAACAGCCTCCTACAATGAGCAGTTCTTC
TRBJ2-2 NA NA TRBV27 CASSPRQNTGELFF TGTGCCAGCAGTCCGAGACAGAACACCGGGGAGCTGTTTTTT
TRBJ2-6 NA NA TRBV4-1 CASSQDSLVPSGANVLTF TGCGCCAGCAGCCAAGATTCCCTAGTTCCCTCTGGGGCCAACGTCCTGACTTTC
TRBJ2-7 NA NA TRBV7-9 CASGSRGDYEQYF TGTGCCAGCGGCTCCAGGGGGGACTACGAGCAGTACTTC
TRBJ2-1 TRBD2 NA TRBV27 CASSGLAGEQFF TGTGCCAGCAGCGGACTAGCGGGGGAGCAGTTCTTC
TRBJ2-2 NA once TRBV7-9 CASSLSGRSAGELFF TGTGCCAGCAGCTTATCAGGGAGGAGCGCCGGGGAGCTGTTTTTT
TRBJ2-1 TRBD2 NA TRBV7-3 CASSLGLAGVNEQFF TGTGCCAGCAGCCTGGGACTAGCGGGAGTCAATGAGCAGTTCTTC
TRBJ1-2 TRBD1 NA TRBV27 CASSQVPRDRPSNYGYTF TGTGCCAGCAGTCAGGTACCTCGGGACAGGCCAAGTAACTATGGCTACACCTTC
TRBJ2-5 NA NA TRBV27 CASSFQKRAGIETQYF TGTGCCAGCAGTTTCCAGAAACGGGCAGGGATAGAGACCCAGTACTTC
TRBJ2-1 TRBD2 NA TRBV7-2 CASSLGTSRYNEQFF TGTGCCAGCAGCTTGGGGACTAGCAGATACAATGAGCAGTTCTTC
TRBJ1-1 NA NA TRBV21-1 CASSSPEGGGTEAFF TGTGCCAGCAGCTCCCCCGAGGGGGGCGGAACTGAAGCTTTCTTT
TRBJ1-3 NA NA TRBV4-1 CASSQVGTGNTIYF TGCGCCAGCAGCCAAGTCGGGACTGGAAACACCATATATTTT
TRBJ2-3 NA NA TRBV5-4 CASTPQWEADTQYF TGTGCCAGCACCCCGCAGTGGGAAGCAGATACGCAGTATTTT
TRBJ1-4 NA NA TRBV28 CASSLVPGGIGEKLFF TGTGCCAGCAGTTTAGTTCCGGGGGGCATCGGTGAAAAACTGTTTTTT
TRBJ1-1 TRBD1 once TRBV27 CASSLRGQGGFEAFF TGTGCCAGCAGTTTAAGAGGGCAGGGGGGTTTTGAAGCTTTCTTT
TRBJ1-4 NA NA TRBV6-1 CASRKRDGGEKLFF TGTGCCAGCAGGAAGCGGGACGGGGGGGAAAAACTGTTTTTT
TRBJ2-1 NA NA TRBV27 CASAAAGGSYNEQFF TGTGCCAGCGCCGCAGCGGGTGGCTCCTACAATGAGCAGTTCTTC
TRBJ1-4 TRBD1 NA TRBV5-7 CASSALLDRAPGEKLFF TGTGCCAGCAGCGCACTGTTGGACAGGGCTCCGGGTGAAAAACTGTTTTTT
TRBJ1-1 TRBD1 NA TRBV11-3 CASSIRQGAEAFF TGTGCCAGCAGCATCCGACAGGGGGCTGAAGCTTTCTTT
TRBJ1-4 NA NA TRBV11-2 CASSLDPGEKLFF TGTGCCAGCAGCTTAGATCCGGGGGAAAAACTGTTTTTT
TRBJ1-4 NA NA TRBV27 CASSSSVRGGEKLFF TGTGCCAGCAGTTCGTCGGTAAGGGGCGGTGAAAAACTGTTTTTT